Presented here are 21 T cell receptor beta chains from one specimen sequenced in a study of cytomegalovirus exposure and HLA in healthy donors. Vbeta (60) and Jbeta (13) primers were used in the PCR. Method: immunoSEQ multiplex PCR; TCRdb's copy keeps in-frame clones and lacks some. The sample contains a few hundred thousand clones, less than 85% of which appear only once. The sample was PBMCs. These receptor sequences come from a girl aged 2 to 10 in good health and CMV-seronegative.

The table lists this clone with a few counts. The V and J genes are TRBV5-4 and TRBJ2-3, with 8 bases lining up with TRBD2. The length of the CDR3 is 14 residues. V was pared by 5 bases and J by 2 bases, with 4 bases of the junction left unmatched. Germline V lookup: CDR1 SGHNT, CDR2 YYREEE (reference sequence). Here the CDR3 reads CASRAGGPTDTQYF. CDR3 sequence (DNA): TGTGCCAGCAGGGCGGGAGGCCCCACAGATACGCAGTATTTT.

The chain links TRBV2 to TRBJ2-1; perhaps TRBD2 as D (6 bases). Germline V gene sequence: CDR1 SNHLY, CDR2 FYNNEI. The length of the CDR3 is 12 residues. The V gene lost 8 bases and the J gene lost 9 bases, with 14 bases spanning the gap. CDR3 loop: CASSSGTPEQFF. CDR3 coding DNA: TGTGCCAGCTCCTCCGGGACTCCTGAGCAGTTCTTC.

This chain connects TRBV18 to TRBJ2-1, with TRBD2 matching over 12 bases. The germline V gene encodes CDR1 KGHSH and CDR2 LQKENI. The CDR3 is 16 amino acids. V was clipped by 3 bases and J by 8 bases; unmatched bases: 8. The CDR3 loop is CASSPPTSGSKHEQFF. CDR3 sequence (DNA): TGTGCCAGCTCACCGCCGACTAGCGGGAGTAAGCATGAGCAGTTCTTC.

This CDR3 is CARYTGSYEQYF. CDR3 nucleotides: TGTGCCAGATATACAGGGAGCTACGAGCAGTACTTC. The V gene is TRBV19, the J gene TRBJ2-7; D possibly corresponds to TRBD1 (6 bases). Trimming stripped 9 bases from V and 3 bases from J, with 12 bases between. The V gene's germline CDR1 is LNHDA and CDR2 SQIVND (reference sequence). There are 12 residues in the CDR3.

Turning to this clone: At the DNA level, this CDR3 is encoded by other sequences in the same sample as well. V usage is TRBV5-1 and J usage is TRBJ2-2; possibly TRBD1 for D (5 bases). The CDR3 totals 13 residues. The germline V gene has CDR1 SGHRS and CDR2 YFSETQ. With 4 bases removed from V and 5 bases from J, the gap between germline ends came to 9 bases. CDR3 DNA sequence: TGCGCCAGCAGCCTCGCAGGGACCGGGGAGCTGTTTTTT. This sequence encodes CASSLAGTGELFF. The variable domain in full, with the rest retrieved from reference TRBV5-1 and TRBJ2-2, is KAGVTQTPRYLIKTRGQQVTLSCSPISGHRSVSWYQQTPGQGLQFLFEYFSETQRNKGNFPGRFSGRQFSNSRSEMNVSTLELGDSALYLCASSLAGTGELFFGEGSRLTVL.

J is TRBJ1-5 and V is TRBV7-2; 7 bases fit TRBD1. The ends lost 6 bases at V and 7 bases at J; junction bases unmatched: 9. This CDR3 contains 14 residues. CDR1 and CDR2 from the germline V gene are SGHTA and FQGNSA. CDR3 sequence (DNA): TGTGCCAGCAGTTATCGACAGGGTCGGCAGCCCCAGCATTTT. Its protein is CASSYRQGRQPQHF. The full variable domain, its missing parts supplied by reference TRBV7-2 and TRBJ1-5, is GAGVSQSPSNKVTEKGKDVELRCDPISGHTALYWYRQSLGQGLEFLIYFQGNSAPDKSGLPSDRFSAERTGGSVSTLTIQRTQQEDSAVYLCASSYRQGRQPQHFGDGTRLSIL.

The chain is built from TRBV4-1 and TRBJ1-1; 7 positions agree with TRBD1. The CDR3 length is 13 residues. V shed 1 base, J shed 10 bases, and the junction held 6 bases outside the gene matches. CDR1 and CDR2 (germline): MGHRA, YSYEKL. The CDR3 is CASSQGQGLGAFF. The CDR3 coding sequence is TGCGCCAGCAGCCAAGGACAGGGTCTCGGAGCTTTCTTT.

V gene TRBV6-5 combines with J gene TRBJ2-3; D not resolved. Germline CDR1 and CDR2: MNHEY and SVGAGI. The V end lost 2 bases, the J end lost 5 bases, and 11 bases lay between the germline ends. The CDR3 has 14 amino acids. CDR3 DNA sequence: TGTGCCAGCAGTTACGGTCAGTTTCAAGATACGCAGTATTTT. This encodes CASSYGQFQDTQYF.

This chain uses TRBV5-4 with TRBJ1-1; no clear D gene. CDR3 size: 13 residues. Germline CDR1 is SGHNT and CDR2 is YYREEE (reference sequence). V lost 0 bases and J lost 5, with 8 bases in between. CDR3 amino acids: CASSLGSGTEAFF. CDR3 bases: TGTGCCAGCAGCTTGGGGTCCGGGACTGAAGCTTTCTTT.

This chain links TRBV30 with TRBJ2-7; 8 positions match TRBD2. CDR3 length: 17 residues. The germline gives CDR1 GTSNPN, CDR2 SVGIG (reference sequence). Trimming at V came to 0 bases and at J to 3 bases, leaving 13 bases not matched to a gene. The CDR3 coding sequence is TGTGCCTGGAGTGTTGTAGCGGGGAGACGTTTCGGCTACGAGCAGTACTTC. Its translation is CAWSVVAGRRFGYEQYF.

The CDR3 DNA reads as TGTGCCTGGATTAGGGGGACGAATGTCGCTGAAGCTTTCTTT. Its translation: CAWIRGTNVAEAFF. J is TRBJ1-1 and V is TRBV30; tentative D call: TRBD1 (6 bases). The V end lost 4 bases, the J end lost 6 bases, and 18 bases lay between the germline ends. The germline gives CDR1 GTSNPN, CDR2 SVGIG (reference sequence). The CDR3 is 14 amino acids.

This chain connects TRBV6-5 to TRBJ2-3, with no clear D. The ends were cut back, 6 bases at V and 6 bases at J, with 13 bases in the middle. The CDR3 extends over 13 amino acids. Looked up from germline, CDR1 is MNHEY and CDR2 is SVGAGI. The CDR3 DNA reads TGTGCCAGCAGGTCATCCCCAGGCGATACGCAGTATTTT. Residues: CASRSSPGDTQYF.

The rearrangement uses TRBV11-2 and TRBJ2-2; 10 bases fit TRBD2. Germline loops: CDR1 SGHAT, CDR2 FQNNGV. J lost 3 bases, V lost 9 bases, and 4 bases had no gene match. This CDR3 has 14 amino acids. The CDR3 reads CASQREGYTGELFF. The DNA for the CDR3 is TGTGCCAGTCAGCGGGAGGGGTACACCGGGGAGCTGTTTTTT.

The gene calls are TRBV6-6 and TRBJ2-5; D is undetermined. The J call could be wrong; TRBJ2-7 is a better fit for the DNA end. The CDR3 length is 12 residues. Germline V gives CDR1 MNHNY, CDR2 SVGAGI (reference sequence). The CDR3, as DNA: TGTGCCAGCAGAACGTCTTTCCACGAGCAGTACTTC. This translates into CASRTSFHEQYF.

This clone was found a few times. The chain has TRBV6-5 and TRBJ2-5; D is perhaps TRBD2 (6 bases). Trimming took 3 bases from V and 11 from J, leaving 16 bases between them. The germline gives CDR1 MNHEY, CDR2 SVGAGI. CDR3 length equals 13 residues. The CDR3 is CASSYSEVREQYF. Written as DNA, the CDR3 is TGTGCCAGCAGTTATTCCGAGGTTCGGGAGCAGTACTTC.

The chain is built from TRBV14 and TRBJ1-2; perhaps TRBD1 as D (5 bases). CDR3 length: 14 residues. The V end lost 0 bases, the J end lost 9 bases, and 14 bases lay between the germline ends. Germline V gives CDR1 SGHDN, CDR2 FVKESK. CDR3 region: CASSQDRAFIRYTF. The DNA of the CDR3 is TGTGCCAGCAGCCAAGACAGGGCTTTTATTCGCTACACCTTC.

The rearrangement uses TRBV27 and TRBJ1-1; TRBD1 agrees at 9 bases. This CDR3 is built from 13 residues. Germline V gene data show CDR1 as MNHEY and CDR2 as SMNVEV (reference sequence). V lost 7 bases and J lost 5; bases outside the gene matches: 5. The CDR3 is CASKRQGVTEAFF. The CDR3 nucleotides read TGTGCCAGCAAACGACAGGGGGTTACTGAAGCTTTCTTT.

The chain couples TRBV4-2 to TRBJ2-3; no firm D call. V shed 0 bases and J shed 5 bases, with 6 bases lying between them. Looked up from germline, CDR1 is LGHNA and CDR2 is YNFKEQ. CDR3 length: 13 residues. The CDR3 loop reads CASSQEWRDTQYF. Here the CDR3 DNA reads TGTGCCAGCAGCCAAGAGTGGAGAGATACGCAGTATTTT.

This clone has only a few counts. The chain is built from TRBV5-1 and TRBJ2-3; TRBD2 agrees at 9 bases. V shed 3 bases, J shed 0 bases, and the junction held 2 bases outside the gene matches. In germline, CDR1 is SGHRS, CDR2 YFSETQ. The CDR3 is 15 amino acids. The CDR3 protein is CASSSGLASTDTQYF. The DNA for the CDR3 is TGCGCCAGCAGCTCCGGACTAGCGAGCACAGATACGCAGTATTTT.

The rearrangement links TRBV5-6 to TRBJ2-7; tentatively, D is TRBD1 (5 bases). Germline CDR1 is SGHDT and CDR2 is YYEEEE. The V end was cut by 4 bases, the J end by 4 bases, with 9 bases between. This CDR3 region has 12 residues. The CDR3 here is CASSQQGYEQYF. The CDR3 DNA reads TGTGCCAGCAGCCAGCAGGGTTACGAGCAGTACTTC.

V is TRBV27 and J is TRBJ2-2; D call uncertain. From germline, CDR1 is MNHEY and CDR2 SMNVEV (reference sequence). V was cut by 6 bases and J by 5 bases, with 10 bases left in between. The CDR3 spans 13 residues. CDR3 bases: TGTGCCAGCAGAGAGATCCCGACCGGGGAGCTGTTTTTT. It is translated as CASREIPTGELFF.